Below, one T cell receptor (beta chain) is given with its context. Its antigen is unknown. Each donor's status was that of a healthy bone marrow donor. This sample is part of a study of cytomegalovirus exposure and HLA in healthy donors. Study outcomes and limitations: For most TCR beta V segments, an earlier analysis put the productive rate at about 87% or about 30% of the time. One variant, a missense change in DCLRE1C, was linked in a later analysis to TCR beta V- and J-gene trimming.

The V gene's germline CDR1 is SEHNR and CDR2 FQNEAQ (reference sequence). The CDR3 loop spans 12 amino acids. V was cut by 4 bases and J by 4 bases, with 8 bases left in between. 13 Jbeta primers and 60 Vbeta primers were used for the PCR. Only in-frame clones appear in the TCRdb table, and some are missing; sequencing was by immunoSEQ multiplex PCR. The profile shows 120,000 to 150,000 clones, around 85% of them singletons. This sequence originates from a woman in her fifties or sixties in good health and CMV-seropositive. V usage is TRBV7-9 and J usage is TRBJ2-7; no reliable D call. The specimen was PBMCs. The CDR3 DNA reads TGTGCCAGCAGCTCAAATTTTTACGAGCAGTACTTC. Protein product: CASSSNFYEQYF.